The 12 T cell receptor beta chains below all came from one sample that was sequenced in a study of regulatory T cells in long-lasting Graves disease. Time point given: newly diagnosed GD, antithyroid drugs for less than 3 months. Extracted RNA from PBMCs served as the source of the TCR library. Sequencing libraries for TCR beta were prepared with iRepertoire HTBI primers and Arm-PCR of CDR3 regions. TCRdb re-called the multiplex PCR reads with MiXCR, one entry per CDR3 protein. Of roughly 360,000 distinct CDR3 sequences listed, roughly 10% are singletons. This sample was shared with a second study, whose subject was T cells in Graves' hyperthyroidism and ophthalmopathy.

The specimen comprised peripheral blood mononuclear cells (PBMCs), sampled at new diagnosis, from a patient treated with antithyroid drugs. These receptors all stem from a woman aged 18-35 years with Graves disease.

The rearrangement links TRBV5-4 to TRBJ2-1; D gene uncertain. This CDR3 has 17 amino acids. Between the trimmed V and J ends, which lost 0 bases and 10 bases, there was a span of 23 bases. Germline V CDR1 and CDR2: SGHNT, YYREEE (reference sequence). CDR3 bases: TGTGCCAGCAGCTTGGCCGATGGCGCCCACTGGTCCGCGGAGCAGTTCTTC. Translation gives CASSLADGAHWSAEQFF.

This clonotype was detected ten times or more. The J gene is TRBJ2-5, the V gene TRBV11-2, with 10 bases that match TRBD1. The CDR3 runs 14 residues. With 7 bases clipped from V and 5 bases from J, the junction kept 7 bases outside the gene matches. Germline lookup yields CDR1 SGHAT and CDR2 FQNNGV. DNA of the CDR3: TGTGCCAGCACCGAGACAGGGGGCAGGGAGACCCAGTACTTC. This sequence encodes CASTETGGRETQYF.

Notes on this clonotype: This likely reflects a read error, since a far larger clone is one base away. The genes are TRBV28 and TRBJ2-1; D call uncertain. The germline V gene has CDR1 MDHEN and CDR2 SYDVKM. The CDR3 contains 15 residues. V dropped 6 bases and J dropped 13 bases, with 25 bases sitting between them. The CDR3 here is CASRPGGARKETQFF. CDR3 bases: TGTGCCAGCAGGCCCGGTGGAGCACGTAAAGAGACCCAGTTCTTC.

This clonotype was picked up many times. The chain employs TRBV2 and TRBJ1-5; perhaps TRBD1 as D (6 bases). The length of the CDR3 is 16 residues. CDR1 and CDR2 from the germline V gene are SNHLY and FYNNEI. Trimming stripped 6 bases from V and 2 bases from J, with 17 bases between. CDR3 sequence: CASRPQGGWGNQPQHF. The CDR3 DNA follows: TGTGCCAGCAGGCCACAGGGCGGTTGGGGCAATCAGCCCCAGCATTTT.

This clonotype was detected ten times or more. The chain has TRBV20-1 and TRBJ1-4; 7 nucleotides match TRBD1. The CDR3 runs to 13 residues. With V trimmed by 2 bases and J by 7 bases, 4 bases remained unmatched. Germline-derived CDR1 and CDR2 are DFQATT and SNEGSKA (reference sequence). The CDR3 loop reads CSARNRGREKLFF. Here the CDR3 DNA reads TGCAGTGCTAGAAACAGGGGACGTGAAAAACTGTTTTTT.

The V and J genes are TRBV20-1 and TRBJ2-3; the match to TRBD2 covers 10 bases. The CDR3 is 16 residues long. V shed 0 bases and J 8 bases; nucleotides not matched to a gene: 11. Germline CDR1 is DFQATT and CDR2 is SNEGSKA (reference sequence). The chain's CDR3 is CSARDPTSGLYGTQYF. The CDR3 region has the DNA TGCAGTGCTAGAGATCCGACTAGCGGGTTGTATGGTACGCAGTATTTT.

J is TRBJ2-5 and V is TRBV9, with D possibly matching TRBD2 (6 bases). V lost 0 bases and J lost 4, with 13 bases in between. The CDR3 sequence is 15 residues long. Germline V gene data show CDR1 as SGDLS and CDR2 as YYNGEE. Here the CDR3 reads CASSVEGFGGETQYF. CDR3 coding DNA: TGTGCCAGCAGCGTAGAGGGCTTCGGGGGAGAGACCCAGTACTTC.

The chain joins TRBV7-2 to TRBJ2-1, with D unclear. The CDR3 spans 15 residues. Germline-derived CDR1 and CDR2 are SGHTA and FQGNSA. Trimming pared 0 bases from V and 7 bases from J, leaving 13 bases between. CDR3: CASSLAAFQKNEQFF. As DNA, the CDR3 is TGTGCCAGCAGCTTAGCTGCGTTCCAGAAGAATGAGCAGTTCTTC. The full variable domain, rest sourced from reference TRBV7-2 and TRBJ2-1, is GAGVSQSPSNKVTEKGKDVELRCDPISGHTALYWYRQSLGQGLEFLIYFQGNSAPDKSGLPSDRFSAERTGGSVSTLTIQRTQQEDSAVYLCASSLAAFQKNEQFFGPGTRLTVL.

About this clonotype: Possible read error: a much larger clone is one base away. The rearrangement uses TRBV2 and TRBJ2-3, with D uncertain. The J call may be mistaken, given a closer DNA end match to TRBJ2-1. Per germline, CDR1 SNHLY and CDR2 FYNNEI. The CDR3 is 11 amino acids. CDR3 sequence reads: CASSGRHEQFF. The CDR3 coding sequence is TGTGCCAGCAGTGGCAGGCATGAGCAGTTCTTC.

V and J are TRBV6-1 and TRBJ2-7; 10 positions match TRBD1. This CDR3 region has 15 residues. Germline V gene data show CDR1 as MNHNS and CDR2 as SASEGT. In DNA, the CDR3 is TGTGCCAGCAGTGAAGAAGGGACAGGGGCCTACGGGCAGTACGTC. Its protein is CASSEEGTGAYGQYV.

The CDR3 protein is CASSPGLAGIQYF. DNA for the CDR3: TGTGCCAGCAGCCCGGGACTAGCGGGAATTCAGTACTTC. The rearrangement links TRBV11-2 to TRBJ2-7, with TRBD2 identical over 13 bases. J was trimmed by 10 bases and V by 5 bases; bases with no gene match: 5. This CDR3 region has 13 residues. Germline CDR1 and CDR2: SGHAT and FQNNGV.

This clonotype was seen many times. CDR3 DNA sequence: TGTGCCAGCAGCCCTTGGACTAGCAGCAGTTTCTTACTTACCGGGGAGCTGTTTTTT. This translates into CASSPWTSSSFLLTGELFF. The chain has TRBV7-2 and TRBJ2-2, with 8 positions matching TRBD2. The CDR3 sequence is 19 residues long. Germline trimming cut 5 bases from V and 5 bases from J; bases unmatched to any gene: 19. Germline CDR1 is SGHTA and CDR2 is FQGNSA.